The rows below give T cell receptor beta chains drawn from one sample of a study of blood T cell repertoires in COVID-19. Sequenced by immunoSEQ multiplex PCR; TCRdb stores in-frame clones only, minus some. The repertoire holds 300,000 to 500,000 clones, with around nine tenths as singletons. Sample: PBMCs or T cells enriched from blood (not recorded which). Receptors originate from a woman between 25 and 40 years old with acute COVID-19. Each CDR3 is given with its conserved first and last residue. The D gene is left open where the match is weak. Size is stated for part of the rows, as once, few or many counts, or as a class when the clone is expanded.

j_call clone_size v_call d_call cdr3_aa cdr3_nt
TRBJ1-2 once TRBV15 TRBD1 CATSRGGRGNYGYTF TGTGCCACCAGCAGAGGGGGCAGGGGGAACTATGGCTACACCTTC
TRBJ2-6 NA TRBV30 TRBD2 CAQRGGGPFYGANVLTF TGTGCCCAAAGGGGCGGGGGGCCCTTTTATGGGGCCAACGTCCTGACTTTC
TRBJ2-2 NA TRBV30 TRBD1 CAWRTRGQVAGELFF TGTGCCTGGAGAACGAGGGGGCAAGTAGCCGGGGAGCTGTTTTTT
TRBJ2-3 NA TRBV7-3 NA CASSLTGTDTQYF TGTGCCAGCAGCTTAACCGGTACAGATACGCAGTATTTT
TRBJ1-2 few TRBV19 NA CASSTAALPNSNYGYTF TGTGCCAGTAGTACGGCGGCTCTCCCCAATTCTAACTATGGCTACACCTTC
TRBJ2-7 NA TRBV5-1 TRBD1 CASSLVGTGNYEQYF TGCGCCAGCAGCTTGGTCGGGACAGGAAATTACGAGCAGTACTTC
TRBJ2-2 NA TRBV5-1 TRBD2 CASSLGLAAGELFF TGCGCCAGCAGCTTGGGTCTAGCGGCCGGGGAGCTGTTTTTT
TRBJ1-2 NA TRBV10-1 NA CASSDLMSGLDYGYTF TGCGCCAGCAGTGATTTAATGTCAGGGTTGGACTATGGCTACACCTTC
TRBJ2-7 NA TRBV18 TRBD2 CASSPLAGYEQYF TGTGCCAGCTCACCTTTAGCGGGCTACGAGCAGTACTTC
TRBJ1-4 NA TRBV7-2 TRBD1 CASSLRQGDEKLFF TGTGCCAGCAGCTTAAGACAGGGTGATGAAAAACTGTTTTTT
TRBJ1-2 NA TRBV11-2 NA CASSFGKTGLGYGYTF TGTGCCAGCAGCTTTGGAAAAACAGGGCTTGGCTATGGCTACACCTTC
TRBJ1-1 NA TRBV15 NA CATSRTTGNTEAFF TGTGCCACCAGCAGAACGACAGGAAACACTGAAGCTTTCTTT
TRBJ2-1 NA TRBV24-1 NA CATLDEGGYNEQFF TGTGCCACCCTAGACGAGGGAGGCTACAATGAGCAGTTCTTC
TRBJ2-7 NA TRBV7-8 TRBD2 CASSLELAGAAYEQYF TGTGCCAGCAGCTTAGAGTTAGCGGGGGCCGCCTACGAGCAGTACTTC
TRBJ1-5 NA TRBV6-5 NA CASSITGPSNQPQHF TGTGCCAGCAGTATCACTGGGCCTAGCAATCAGCCCCAGCATTTT
TRBJ1-2 once TRBV24-1 TRBD1 CATSDPGQGVGYTF TGTGCCACCAGTGACCCGGGACAGGGGGTTGGCTACACCTTC
TRBJ2-1 NA TRBV7-9 NA CASSLSNEQFF TGTGCCAGCAGCTTGAGCAATGAGCAGTTCTTC
TRBJ2-1 NA TRBV15 TRBD2 CATSLGLAGAFYNEQFF TGTGCCACCAGCCTAGGACTAGCGGGGGCTTTCTACAATGAGCAGTTCTTC
TRBJ1-1 NA TRBV3-1/TRBV3-2 NA CASSQGGRRNTEAFF TGTGCCAGCAGCCAAGGAGGTAGAAGGAACACTGAAGCTTTCTTT
TRBJ1-3 once TRBV18 NA CASSPDTGSGNTIYF TGTGCCAGCTCACCAGACACCGGCTCTGGAAACACCATATATTTT
TRBJ2-7 once TRBV9 NA CASSVEGYEQYF TGTGCCAGCAGCGTAGAGGGGTACGAGCAGTACTTC
TRBJ1-2 NA TRBV7-9 TRBD1 CASSGTGMINYGYTF TGTGCCAGCAGCGGGACAGGGATGATTAACTATGGCTACACCTTC